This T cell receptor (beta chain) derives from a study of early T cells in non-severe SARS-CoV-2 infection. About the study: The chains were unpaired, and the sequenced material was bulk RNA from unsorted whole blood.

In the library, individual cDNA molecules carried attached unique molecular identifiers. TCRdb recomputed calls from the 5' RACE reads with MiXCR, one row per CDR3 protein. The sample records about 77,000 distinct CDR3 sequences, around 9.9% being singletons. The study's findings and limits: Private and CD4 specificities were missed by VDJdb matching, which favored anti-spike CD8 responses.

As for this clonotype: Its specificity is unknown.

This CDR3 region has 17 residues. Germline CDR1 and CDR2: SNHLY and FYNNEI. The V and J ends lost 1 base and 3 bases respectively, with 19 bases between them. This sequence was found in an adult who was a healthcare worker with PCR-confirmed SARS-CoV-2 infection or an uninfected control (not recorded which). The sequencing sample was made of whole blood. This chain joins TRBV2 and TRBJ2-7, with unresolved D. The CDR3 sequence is CASSEGLKLSLYYEQYF. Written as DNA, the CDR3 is TGTGCCAGCAGTGAAGGGTTAAAACTATCCCTTTACTACGAGCAGTACTTC.